These 26 T cell receptor beta chains originate from one sample sequenced in a study of T cell repertoires in cytomegalovirus infection. MiXCR, run by TCRdb on the reads, gives a single entry per CDR3 protein. In the table there are 200,000 or so distinct CDR3 sequences, about 20% of which are singletons. What was sequenced was PBMCs. The origin of the receptors is a human donor in good health (CMV status not recorded). Some clones in this sample may be carry-over from other donors' samples.

V gene TRBV7-6 combines with J gene TRBJ2-5; 7 nucleotides agree with TRBD1. The CDR3 has 17 amino acids. The ends lost 0 bases at V and 4 bases at J; junction bases unmatched: 11. Germline values: CDR1 SGHVS, CDR2 FNYEAQ. This CDR3 is CASSLAGVGGMVETQYF. The CDR3 DNA reads as TGTGCCAGCAGCTTAGCGGGCGTAGGGGGCATGGTAGAGACCCAGTACTTC.

The genes are TRBV29-1 and TRBJ1-2; D is uncertain. Germline V gene lookup returns CDR1 SQVTM and CDR2 ANQGSEA. With 1 base removed from V and 1 base from J, the gap between germline ends came to 19 bases. The CDR3 consists of 17 residues. CDR3 amino acids: CSVEGEAASPLNYGYTF. The DNA of the CDR3 is TGCAGCGTTGAAGGGGAGGCAGCCAGCCCACTTAACTATGGCTACACCTTC.

This clonotype has at least ten counts. This rearrangement joins TRBV12-3 or TRBV12-4 to TRBJ2-1; 8 nucleotides align to TRBD1. The CDR3 has 15 amino acids. After removal of 6 bases from V and 9 bases from J, the junction contained 13 bases not matched to a gene. This CDR3 reads CASSPNSGGRGEQFF. The CDR3, as DNA: TGTGCCAGCAGCCCAAACTCAGGGGGCAGGGGTGAGCAGTTCTTC.

The CDR3 reads CASSIVGLHNEQFF. The CDR3 region has the DNA TGTGCCAGCAGTATTGTAGGGCTGCACAATGAGCAGTTCTTC. This sequence joins TRBV14 and TRBJ2-1; no clear D gene. V lost 6 bases and J 5 bases, leaving 14 bases between the germline ends. Germline values: CDR1 SGHDN, CDR2 FVKESK. The CDR3 runs 14 residues.

The sample holds a few counts of this clonotype. The chain links TRBV12-3 or TRBV12-4 to TRBJ2-3; the D gene is possibly TRBD1 (6 bases). V lost 6 bases to trimming and J lost 6 bases, with 16 bases between them. This CDR3 is built from 14 residues. In DNA form, the CDR3 reads TGTGCCAGCAGAAGAAATACAGGGACGGATACGCAGTATTTT. Amino acids: CASRRNTGTDTQYF.

The rearrangement joins TRBV7-8 to TRBJ2-1; 12 bases fit TRBD2. Per germline, CDR1 SGHVS and CDR2 FQNEAQ. The ends lost 5 bases at V and 13 bases at J; junction bases unmatched: 21. This CDR3 is built from 18 residues. This CDR3 is CASSPGLAGWGSYNAQFF. Written as DNA, the CDR3 is TGTGCCAGCAGCCCCGGACTAGCGGGATGGGGATCCTACAATGCTCAGTTCTTC.

The genes are TRBV15 and TRBJ1-5; unclear D gene. The CDR3 sequence is 14 residues long. V was pared by 3 bases and J by 3 bases, with 9 bases between. CDR1 LNHNV and CDR2 YYDKDF come from the germline V gene (reference sequence). The CDR3 region is CATSSGEINQPQHF. Written as DNA, the CDR3 is TGTGCCACCAGCAGCGGAGAAATCAATCAGCCCCAGCATTTT.

The chain uses TRBV5-6 and TRBJ2-7; no definite D call. Per germline, CDR1 SGHDT and CDR2 YYEEEE. This CDR3 has 12 amino acids. Trimming cost V 4 bases and J 7 bases, with 12 bases left between them. The CDR3 sequence is CASSPGLGEQYF. CDR3 sequence (DNA): TGTGCCAGCAGCCCAGGCTTGGGAGAGCAGTACTTC.

This clonotype was counted at least ten times. J is TRBJ1-2 and V is TRBV28; D may be TRBD1 (6 bases). V was pared by 2 bases and J by 7 bases, with 11 bases between. The CDR3 spans 13 residues. The germline gives CDR1 MDHEN, CDR2 SYDVKM. CDR3 sequence: CASSLGGPIGYTF. CDR3 nucleotide sequence: TGTGCCAGCAGTTTAGGGGGGCCGATTGGCTACACCTTC.

The chain is built from TRBV19 and TRBJ1-5; tentatively, D is TRBD1 (6 bases). The V gene's germline CDR1 is LNHDA and CDR2 SQIVND (reference sequence). V was trimmed by 0 bases and J by 4 bases, leaving 13 bases between them. This CDR3 is built from 16 residues. CDR3 loop: CASSIELTGLNQPQHF. CDR3 DNA sequence: TGTGCCAGTAGTATAGAGCTGACAGGTTTGAATCAGCCCCAGCATTTT. Variable domain in full (rest from reference TRBV19 and TRBJ1-5): DGGITQSPKYLFRKEGQNVTLSCEQNLNHDAMYWYRQDPGQGLRLIYYSQIVNDFQKGDIAEGYSVSREKKESFPLTVTSAQKNPTAFYLCASSIELTGLNQPQHFGDGTRLSIL.

The chain employs TRBV19 and TRBJ1-1; weak D call: TRBD1 (5 bases). The CDR3 consists of 13 residues. The ends were cut back, 2 bases at V and 7 bases at J, with 11 bases in the middle. From germline, CDR1 is LNHDA and CDR2 SQIVND (reference sequence). CDR3 protein: CASSIHLGGEAFF. CDR3 coding DNA: TGTGCCAGTAGTATACACCTCGGGGGTGAAGCTTTCTTT. Supplemented by reference TRBV19 and TRBJ1-1, the full variable domain reads DGGITQSPKYLFRKEGQNVTLSCEQNLNHDAMYWYRQDPGQGLRLIYYSQIVNDFQKGDIAEGYSVSREKKESFPLTVTSAQKNPTAFYLCASSIHLGGEAFFGQGTRLTVV.

This clonotype was counted a few times. The chain uses TRBV7-4 and TRBJ1-1, with D possibly matching TRBD1 (5 bases). V shed 5 bases and J shed 0 bases, with 25 bases lying between them. This CDR3 comprises 19 residues. The germline V gene encodes CDR1 SGHVT and CDR2 SQSDAQ. CDR3 bases: TGTGCCAGCAGCGCCAGACCTCCGGGACCTTCGCCCGTGAACACTGAAGCTTTCTTT. Residues: CASSARPPGPSPVNTEAFF.

The CDR3: CASSPDPIDYGYTF. DNA for the CDR3: TGTGCCAGCAGCCCCGATCCCATAGACTATGGCTACACCTTC. This chain uses TRBV5-8 with TRBJ1-2; D is unresolved. V lost 4 bases and J lost 3, with 13 bases in between. The CDR3 contains 14 residues. The germline V gene encodes CDR1 SGHTS and CDR2 YDEGEE.

Only a few counts were recorded for this clonotype. J is TRBJ2-7 and V is TRBV3-1, with 7 bases that match TRBD1. The germline gives CDR1 LGHDT, CDR2 YNNKEL (reference sequence). There are 12 residues in the CDR3. V gave up 0 bases and J gave up 10 bases; unmatched junction bases: 3. The DNA of the CDR3 is TGTGCCAGCAGCCAAGACCGACAGGGACAGTACTTC. Translation: CASSQDRQGQYF.

The chain couples TRBV7-9 to TRBJ2-6; tentative D call: TRBD2 (6 bases). CDR1 and CDR2 from the germline V gene are SEHNR and FQNEAQ (reference sequence). Trimming stripped 4 bases from V and 0 bases from J, with 19 bases between. The CDR3 runs to 19 residues. The CDR3 sequence: CASSSTGTGEYSGANVLTF. The CDR3 DNA follows: TGTGCCAGCAGCTCGACCGGGACGGGGGAATACTCTGGGGCCAACGTCCTGACTTTC.

The chain uses TRBV5-6 and TRBJ1-1, with 7 positions matching TRBD1. J gave up 6 bases and V 4 bases, and 15 bases lay outside the gene matches. Germline CDR1 is SGHDT and CDR2 is YYEEEE. The CDR3 has 16 residues. CDR3 loop: CASSGRATKGAPEAFF. CDR3 in DNA: TGTGCCAGCAGCGGACGAGCTACGAAGGGGGCCCCTGAAGCTTTCTTT.

This chain links TRBV20-1 with TRBJ2-1; D is possibly TRBD1 (5 bases). V lost 5 bases to trimming and J lost 9 bases, with 20 bases between them. CDR3 length: 14 amino acids. In germline, CDR1 is DFQATT, CDR2 SNEGSKA (reference sequence). The CDR3, as DNA: TGCAGTGCTGGAATTGGGCTCAGGGCGAGTGAGCAGTTCTTC. Its translation is CSAGIGLRASEQFF.

V is TRBV20-1 and J is TRBJ2-5, with 11 bases identical to TRBD2. The ends lost 6 bases at V and 5 bases at J; junction bases unmatched: 14. The length of the CDR3 is 16 residues. CDR1 and CDR2 from the germline V gene are DFQATT and SNEGSKA (reference sequence). Here the CDR3 DNA reads TGCAGTGCCACAACCGGACTAGCGGGTCCCGAGGAGACCCAGTACTTC. The encoded protein is CSATTGLAGPEETQYF.

The rearrangement links TRBV7-6 to TRBJ1-1; D is perhaps TRBD1 (6 bases). V gave up 1 base and J gave up 0 bases, with 12 bases separating them. Germline V gene sequence: CDR1 SGHVS, CDR2 FNYEAQ. The CDR3 runs to 16 residues. CDR3 DNA: TGTGCCAGCAGCTTAGGCGGGGGGCCGGTGAACACTGAAGCTTTCTTT. As protein: CASSLGGGPVNTEAFF.

This clonotype was seen more than once but under ten times. The chain has TRBV12-3 or TRBV12-4 and TRBJ1-2; TRBD1 might be the D (5 bases). This CDR3 spans 13 amino acids. The germline V and J ends were trimmed by 1 base and 6 bases, with 9 bases remaining between them. Here the CDR3 reads CASSLGGLDGYTF. As DNA, the CDR3 is TGTGCCAGCAGTTTAGGGGGACTGGATGGCTACACCTTC.

This clonotype was seen repeatedly, ten times or more. CDR3 DNA: TGTGCCAGCAGCCGGGTCGGGGGCATGTACGAGCAGTACTTC. Its protein is CASSRVGGMYEQYF. V is TRBV7-2 and J is TRBJ2-7, with D perhaps given as TRBD1 or TRBD2 (6 bases each). Germline V CDR1 and CDR2: SGHTA, FQGNSA. V shed 5 bases and J shed 4 bases, with 15 bases lying between them. The CDR3 totals 14 residues. The variable domain in full, completed from reference TRBV7-2 and TRBJ2-7, reads GAGVSQSPSNKVTEKGKDVELRCDPISGHTALYWYRQSLGQGLEFLIYFQGNSAPDKSGLPSDRFSAERTGGSVSTLTIQRTQQEDSAVYLCASSRVGGMYEQYFGPGTRLTVT.

The CDR3 DNA sequence: TGTGCCAGCAGCCCAAGGTCGGGACAGGCGAACACCGGGGAGCTGTTTTTT. The encoded protein is CASSPRSGQANTGELFF. The chain combines TRBV11-2 with TRBJ2-2; 8 nucleotides line up with TRBD1. Unmatched junction bases numbered 8, after V lost 5 bases and J lost 0 bases. Germline CDR1 reads SGHAT; CDR2 reads FQNNGV. This CDR3 comprises 17 residues.

Concerning this clonotype itself: The junction and the germline gene differ at one end; a read error may be behind it. The J gene is TRBJ1-2, the V gene TRBV4-1; D might be TRBD1 (6 bases). The germline V gene encodes CDR1 MGHRA and CDR2 YSYEKL. The CDR3 has 15 residues. The CDR3 nucleotides read TGCGTCAGCAGCCAAGACAGGAATCTTGGGTATGGCTACACCTTC. Its translation is CVSSQDRNLGYGYTF.

The chain carries TRBV20-1 and TRBJ2-7, with D perhaps TRBD2 (6 bases). V lost 1 base and J 5 bases, leaving 12 bases between the germline ends. Germline values: CDR1 DFQATT, CDR2 SNEGSKA (reference sequence). The CDR3 contains 13 residues. Here the CDR3 reads CSARAGGINEQYF. The CDR3 DNA is TGCAGTGCTAGAGCCGGGGGTATTAACGAGCAGTACTTC.

This clonotype was detected a few times. The V and J genes are TRBV6-5 and TRBJ2-6; TRBD1 matches 8 bases. There are 19 residues in the CDR3. V trimming: 6 bases; J trimming: 0 bases; junction bases outside the gene matches: 13. From germline, CDR1 is MNHEY and CDR2 SVGAGI. DNA of the CDR3: TGTGCCAGCAGAGCCCTCCCGGGACAGGCTGACTCTGGGGCCAACGTCCTGACTTTC. It codes for CASRALPGQADSGANVLTF.

The V call is TRBV5-5, the J call TRBJ2-1, with 9 positions matching TRBD2. The CDR3 has 15 residues. With 3 bases clipped from V and 6 bases from J, the junction kept 7 bases outside the gene matches. Germline CDR1 reads SGHKS; CDR2 reads YYEKEE (reference sequence). CDR3 sequence: CASSSLAGAFNEQFF. The CDR3 region has the DNA TGTGCCAGCAGCTCCTTAGCGGGAGCTTTCAATGAGCAGTTCTTC.